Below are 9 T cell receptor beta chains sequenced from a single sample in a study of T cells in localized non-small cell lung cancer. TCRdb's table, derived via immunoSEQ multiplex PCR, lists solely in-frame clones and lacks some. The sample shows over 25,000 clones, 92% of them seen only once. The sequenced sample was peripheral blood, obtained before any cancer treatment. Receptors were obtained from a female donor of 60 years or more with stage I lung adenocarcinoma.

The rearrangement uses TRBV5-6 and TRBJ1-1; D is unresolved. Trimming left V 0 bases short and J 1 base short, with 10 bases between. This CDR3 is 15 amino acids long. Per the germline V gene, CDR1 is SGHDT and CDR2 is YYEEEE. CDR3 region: CASSLGPRENTEAFF. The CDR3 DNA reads TGTGCCAGCAGCTTGGGTCCTCGGGAGAACACTGAAGCTTTCTTT. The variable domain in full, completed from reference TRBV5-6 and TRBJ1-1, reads DAGVTQSPTHLIKTRGQQVTLRCSPKSGHDTVSWYQQALGQGPQFIFQYYEEEERQRGNFPDRFSGHQFPNYSSELNVNALLLGDSALYLCASSLGPRENTEAFFGQGTRLTVV.

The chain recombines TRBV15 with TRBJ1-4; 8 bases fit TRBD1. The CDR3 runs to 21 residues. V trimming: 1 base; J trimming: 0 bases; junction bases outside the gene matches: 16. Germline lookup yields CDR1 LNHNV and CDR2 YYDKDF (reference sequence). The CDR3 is CATSRGLPGQATSSTNEKLFF. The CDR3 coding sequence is TGTGCCACCAGCAGAGGCCTCCCGGGACAGGCTACCTCATCAACTAATGAAAAACTGTTTTTT.

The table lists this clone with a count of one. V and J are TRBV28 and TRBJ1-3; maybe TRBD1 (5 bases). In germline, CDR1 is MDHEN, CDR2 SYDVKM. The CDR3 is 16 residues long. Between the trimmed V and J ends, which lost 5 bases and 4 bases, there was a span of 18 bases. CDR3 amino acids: CASSRGGTPTGNTIYF. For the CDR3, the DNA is TGTGCCAGCAGTCGGGGCGGGACGCCGACGGGAAACACCATATATTTT.

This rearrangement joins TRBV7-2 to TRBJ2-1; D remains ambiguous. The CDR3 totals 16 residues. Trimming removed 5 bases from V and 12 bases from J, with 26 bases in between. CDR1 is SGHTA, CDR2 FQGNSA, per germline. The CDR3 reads CASSHEDRARPLRQFF. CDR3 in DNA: TGTGCCAGCAGCCACGAGGACCGAGCCAGGCCCCTGAGGCAGTTCTTC.

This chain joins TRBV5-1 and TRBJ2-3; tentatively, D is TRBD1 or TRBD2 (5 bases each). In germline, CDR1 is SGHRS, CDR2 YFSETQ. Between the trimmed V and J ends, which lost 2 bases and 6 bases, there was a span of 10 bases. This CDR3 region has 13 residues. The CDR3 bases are TGCGCCAGCAGCTTTGGGGGATCCGATACGCAGTATTTT. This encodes CASSFGGSDTQYF.

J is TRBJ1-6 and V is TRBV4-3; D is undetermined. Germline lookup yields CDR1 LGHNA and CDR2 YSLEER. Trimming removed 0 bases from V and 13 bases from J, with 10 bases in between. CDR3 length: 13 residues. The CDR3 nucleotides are TGCGCCAGCAGCCAAGACCGCCGCAGGCCCCTCCACTTT. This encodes CASSQDRRRPLHF.

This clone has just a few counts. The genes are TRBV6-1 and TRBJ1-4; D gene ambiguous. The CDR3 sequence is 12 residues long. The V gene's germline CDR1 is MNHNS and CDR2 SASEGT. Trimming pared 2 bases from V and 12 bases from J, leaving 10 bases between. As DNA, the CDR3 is TGTGCCAGCAGTGAAAGCTGGGGAGAACTGTTTTTT. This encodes CASSESWGELFF.

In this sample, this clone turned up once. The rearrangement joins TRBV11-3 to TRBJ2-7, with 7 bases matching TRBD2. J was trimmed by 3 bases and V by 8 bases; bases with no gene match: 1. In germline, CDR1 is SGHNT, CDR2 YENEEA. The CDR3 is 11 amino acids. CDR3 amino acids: CASGDYYEQYF. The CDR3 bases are TGTGCCAGCGGGGACTACTACGAGCAGTACTTC. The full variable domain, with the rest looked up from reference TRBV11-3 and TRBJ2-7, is EAGVVQSPRYKIIEKKQPVAFWCNPISGHNTLYWYLQNLGQGPELLIRYENEEAVDDSQLPKDRFSAERLKGVDSTLKIQPAELGDSAVYLCASGDYYEQYFGPGTRLTVT.

The CDR3 bases are TGTGCCAGCAGTTTATGGGGGGGCCAAGAGACCCAGTACTTC. It encodes CASSLWGGQETQYF. The gene calls are TRBV27 and TRBJ2-5; 7 positions match TRBD2. Trimming removed 1 base from V and 1 base from J; junction bases left unmatched: 0. Germline CDR1 is MNHEY and CDR2 is SMNVEV (reference sequence). The CDR3 is 14 residues long.